This T cell receptor beta chain was sequenced for a study of blood T cells in healthy people across ages. With regard to this clonotype: Its antigen is currently unknown.

Sample-barcoded 5' priming and a J-beta primer mix drove a second PCR of about 6 to 12 cycles. Each CDR3 protein gets one entry after TCRdb re-called the 5' RACE reads with MiXCR. Here the sample spans approximately 1.5 million distinct CDR3 sequences, 30% to 40% being singletons. Notes on the study in general: Unsorted PBMC material precluded a definitive naive versus antigen-experienced comparison.

The CDR3 runs to 15 residues. Germline CDR1 and CDR2: SNHLY and FYNNEI. After removal of 7 bases from V and 0 bases from J, the junction contained 9 bases not matched to a gene. V is TRBV2 and J is TRBJ2-7; 7 positions match TRBD1. This receptor was taken from a woman aged 30 to 39 in good health. Input material: blood. The CDR3: CASKTGTDSSYEQYF. CDR3 sequence (DNA): TGTGCCAGCAAGACCGGGACAGATAGCTCCTACGAGCAGTACTTC.